The rows below give T cell receptor beta chains drawn from one sample of a study of cytomegalovirus exposure and HLA in healthy donors. Only in-frame clones appear in the TCRdb table, and some are missing; sequencing was by immunoSEQ multiplex PCR. The table includes 100,000 to 150,000 clones, around 73% detected once. Sequences were obtained from PBMCs. The receptors shown here come from a female donor in good health and CMV-seronegative. The CDR3 runs from the conserved cysteine through the conserved F or W. D genes are given only for firm matches. A row's size may be missing; if present it is once, few, many or a size class.

cdr3_nt: TGTGCCAGCACCCAGGGGGTATCGAGTCAGCCCCAGCATTTT; cdr3_aa: CASTQGVSSQPQHF; clone_size: .; v_call: TRBV6-1; d_call: TRBD1; j_call: TRBJ1-5
cdr3_nt: TGTGCCAGCAGTTACTCAGGTAGCGGGAGGGCCTACGAGCAGTACTTC; cdr3_aa: CASSYSGSGRAYEQYF; clone_size: .; v_call: TRBV6-5; d_call: TRBD2; j_call: TRBJ2-7
cdr3_nt: TGTGCCAGCAGCTTTCGAGCTTACAATGAGCAGTTCTTC; cdr3_aa: CASSFRAYNEQFF; clone_size: .; v_call: TRBV11-3; d_call: .; j_call: TRBJ2-1
cdr3_nt: TGTGCCACGGGGACAGGGGAGGCCACTAACACTGAAGCTTTCTTT; cdr3_aa: CATGTGEATNTEAFF; clone_size: .; v_call: TRBV10-3; d_call: TRBD1; j_call: TRBJ1-1
cdr3_nt: TGCGCCAGCAGCTCTCTTACGACAGGGGAAGGTGGCTACACCTTC; cdr3_aa: CASSSLTTGEGGYTF; clone_size: once; v_call: TRBV5-1; d_call: TRBD1; j_call: TRBJ1-2
cdr3_nt: TGTGCCAGCAGTTCCCCATACAATGAGCAGTTCTTC; cdr3_aa: CASSSPYNEQFF; clone_size: few; v_call: TRBV28; d_call: .; j_call: TRBJ2-1
cdr3_nt: TGTGCCAGTAGTACTCCGGGACTCCCTTGGGGGCAGTTCTTC; cdr3_aa: CASSTPGLPWGQFF; clone_size: .; v_call: TRBV19; d_call: .; j_call: TRBJ2-1
cdr3_nt: TGTGCCAGCAGCTCCCGGAGTGGGACAGGGGGCCTCGGGGAGCTGTTTTTT; cdr3_aa: CASSSRSGTGGLGELFF; clone_size: .; v_call: TRBV9; d_call: TRBD1; j_call: TRBJ2-2
cdr3_nt: TGTGCCAGTTCGGGACAGGGGCTCACCGGGGAGCTGTTTTTT; cdr3_aa: CASSGQGLTGELFF; clone_size: .; v_call: TRBV28; d_call: TRBD1; j_call: TRBJ2-2
cdr3_nt: TGTGCCAGCTCACCACCGGGGGACAGGGTCGCCGGGGAGCTGTTTTTT; cdr3_aa: CASSPPGDRVAGELFF; clone_size: .; v_call: TRBV18; d_call: TRBD1; j_call: TRBJ2-2
cdr3_nt: TGTGCCAGCAGCTTATACCCCTGGGACAGGGCCACTGAAGCTTTCTTT; cdr3_aa: CASSLYPWDRATEAFF; clone_size: .; v_call: TRBV13; d_call: TRBD1; j_call: TRBJ1-1
cdr3_nt: TGTGCCAGCAGCCCCGGGAAGGGGGCGGGACAGGAGACCCAGTACTTC; cdr3_aa: CASSPGKGAGQETQYF; clone_size: few; v_call: TRBV11-1; d_call: .; j_call: TRBJ2-5
cdr3_nt: TGTGCCAGCAGCTTTTCATCCTCCGGGGCTAGCGGGAACACCGGGGAGCTGTTTTTT; cdr3_aa: CASSFSSSGASGNTGELFF; clone_size: once; v_call: TRBV7-3; d_call: TRBD2; j_call: TRBJ2-2
cdr3_nt: TGTGCCAGCAGCAGAGACAAGAACACTGAAGCTTTCTTT; cdr3_aa: CASSRDKNTEAFF; clone_size: .; v_call: TRBV9; d_call: .; j_call: TRBJ1-1
cdr3_nt: TGTGCCAGCCACGACGGGGTGCGGGACAGTCAGTACTTC; cdr3_aa: CASHDGVRDSQYF; clone_size: .; v_call: TRBV2; d_call: .; j_call: TRBJ2-4
cdr3_nt: TGTGCCAGCAGCCAATGGGGCCGCTCTGGGGCCAACGTCCTGACTTTC; cdr3_aa: CASSQWGRSGANVLTF; clone_size: .; v_call: TRBV16; d_call: .; j_call: TRBJ2-6
cdr3_nt: TGTGCCAGCAGTTTGTCGATTACAGGGTTAGTTGAAAAACTGTTTTTT; cdr3_aa: CASSLSITGLVEKLFF; clone_size: .; v_call: TRBV28; d_call: .; j_call: TRBJ1-4
cdr3_nt: TGTGCCAGCAGTGATAAGGGGTGGGGTAATGAAAAACTGTTTTTT; cdr3_aa: CASSDKGWGNEKLFF; clone_size: .; v_call: TRBV6-1; d_call: .; j_call: TRBJ1-4
cdr3_nt: TGTGCCAGCAGCCCAGCGGCCGCCTACGAGCAGTACTTC; cdr3_aa: CASSPAAAYEQYF; clone_size: .; v_call: TRBV7-9; d_call: .; j_call: TRBJ2-7
cdr3_nt: TGTGCCAGCAGCTTGGAGACGGCTAGCGGAGACGAGCAGTACTTC; cdr3_aa: CASSLETASGDEQYF; clone_size: .; v_call: TRBV5-4; d_call: TRBD2; j_call: TRBJ2-7
cdr3_nt: TGTGCCAGCAGCGCCCGGCAGGGCCCCTACGAGCAGTACTTC; cdr3_aa: CASSARQGPYEQYF; clone_size: .; v_call: TRBV9; d_call: .; j_call: TRBJ2-7
cdr3_nt: TGCAGTGTTTCCCTCTACAATGAGCAGTTCTTC; cdr3_aa: CSVSLYNEQFF; clone_size: few; v_call: TRBV20-1; d_call: .; j_call: TRBJ2-1
cdr3_nt: TGCGCCAGCAGCCCCCCAGGGGCCCGGAGGTACACTGAAGCTTTCTTT; cdr3_aa: CASSPPGARRYTEAFF; clone_size: .; v_call: TRBV4-1; d_call: .; j_call: TRBJ1-1
cdr3_nt: TGCAGCGTTGCCGGGACAGGGGGGATGCAGTACTTC; cdr3_aa: CSVAGTGGMQYF; clone_size: .; v_call: TRBV29-1; d_call: TRBD1; j_call: TRBJ2-7
cdr3_nt: TGTGCCAGCACCCCGGGGGGGTCTACTCAGCCCCAGCATTTT; cdr3_aa: CASTPGGSTQPQHF; clone_size: .; v_call: TRBV28; d_call: .; j_call: TRBJ1-5
cdr3_nt: TGTGCCATCAGTGACGGACAGGGGAACACTGAAGCTTTCTTT; cdr3_aa: CAISDGQGNTEAFF; clone_size: .; v_call: TRBV10-3; d_call: TRBD1; j_call: TRBJ1-1
cdr3_nt: TGTGCCAGCAGCGTAGGGCCGACATTCAATCAGCCCCAGCATTTT; cdr3_aa: CASSVGPTFNQPQHF; clone_size: .; v_call: TRBV9; d_call: .; j_call: TRBJ1-5
cdr3_nt: TGCGCCAGCAGCCAAGTGTTACTAGCGGGAGGGGTCTACGAGCAGTACTTC; cdr3_aa: CASSQVLLAGGVYEQYF; clone_size: .; v_call: TRBV4-3; d_call: TRBD2; j_call: TRBJ2-7